These 14 T cell receptor beta chains were all obtained from the same sample, sequenced in a study of OX40 agonist ivuxolimab in advanced cancers. Generated by immunoSEQ multiplex PCR, the TCRdb table keeps only in-frame clones and is missing some. The sample records about 57,000 clones, roughly four fifths being singletons. This material consisted of CD4+ or CD8+ T cells sorted from blood, taken in a trial of the OX40 agonist ivuxolimab. The receptors were gathered from an adult with an advanced solid tumor such as melanoma, head and neck, liver or kidney cancer.

The chain couples TRBV19 to TRBJ2-2, with TRBD2 identical over 8 bases. This CDR3 is built from 17 residues. The junction had 6 bases not matched to a gene; V was cut back by 3 bases and J by 0 bases. Germline CDR1 is LNHDA and CDR2 is SQIVND (reference sequence). As DNA, the CDR3 is TGTGCCAGTAGTATTGAGGCGGGAGGCGCGAACACCGGGGAGCTGTTTTTT. Protein sequence: CASSIEAGGANTGELFF. The full variable domain, its missing parts supplied by reference TRBV19 and TRBJ2-2, is DGGITQSPKYLFRKEGQNVTLSCEQNLNHDAMYWYRQDPGQGLRLIYYSQIVNDFQKGDIAEGYSVSREKKESFPLTVTSAQKNPTAFYLCASSIEAGGANTGELFFGEGSRLTVL.

This rearrangement joins TRBV7-3 to TRBJ2-5, with D unresolved. Per the germline V gene, CDR1 is SGHTA and CDR2 is FQGTGA. V dropped 3 bases and J dropped 2 bases, with 10 bases sitting between them. The CDR3 extends over 14 amino acids. DNA of the CDR3: TGTGCCAGCAGCTTCCTTCCGATTCAAGAGACCCAGTACTTC. It encodes CASSFLPIQETQYF.

This clone was observed a few times. The chain uses TRBV7-3 and TRBJ2-1; D possibly matches TRBD1 or TRBD2 (5 bases each). Trimming shortened V by 3 bases and J by 9 bases, and 12 bases separated the two germline ends. Germline CDR1 reads SGHTA; CDR2 reads FQGTGA. The CDR3 length is 13 residues. CDR3 in amino acids: CASSFSGAGEQFF. In DNA form, the CDR3 reads TGTGCCAGCAGCTTTTCCGGGGCCGGTGAGCAGTTCTTC.

Note on this clone: Distinct nucleotide sequences in the sample also encode this CDR3. The V and J genes are TRBV4-1 and TRBJ2-1, with a possible D match to TRBD2 (7 bases). This CDR3 contains 16 residues. Looked up from germline, CDR1 is MGHRA and CDR2 is YSYEKL. With 6 bases removed from V and 4 bases from J, the gap between germline ends came to 19 bases. The CDR3 DNA reads as TGCGCCAGCAGGGGGAGGCGGGGGCCGGGGTACAATGAGCAGTTCTTC. Translation gives CASRGRRGPGYNEQFF.

The chain links TRBV19 to TRBJ2-5; D is unclear. The ends were cut back, 4 bases at V and 3 bases at J, with 3 bases in the middle. Germline V gene sequence: CDR1 LNHDA, CDR2 SQIVND (reference sequence). The CDR3 runs 11 residues. This chain's CDR3 is CASSTEETQYF. DNA for the CDR3: TGTGCCAGTAGTACCGAAGAGACCCAGTACTTC. Variable domain in full (rest from reference TRBV19 and TRBJ2-5): DGGITQSPKYLFRKEGQNVTLSCEQNLNHDAMYWYRQDPGQGLRLIYYSQIVNDFQKGDIAEGYSVSREKKESFPLTVTSAQKNPTAFYLCASSTEETQYFGPGTRLLVL.

V usage is TRBV4-1 and J usage is TRBJ2-7; a possible D gene is TRBD2 (6 bases). The length of the CDR3 is 14 residues. Germline-derived CDR1 and CDR2 are MGHRA and YSYEKL. With 1 base removed from V and 0 bases from J, the gap between germline ends came to 7 bases. In nucleotides, the CDR3 is TGCGCCAGCAGCCAAGTCGGGAGCTCCTACGAGCAGTACTTC. This translates into CASSQVGSSYEQYF.

V usage is TRBV5-4 and J usage is TRBJ1-2; 9 bases line up with TRBD1. Germline V CDR1 and CDR2: SGHNT, YYREEE (reference sequence). V lost 0 bases to trimming and J lost 10 bases; unmatched junction nucleotides: 4. The CDR3 is 13 residues long. The CDR3 here is CASSLEGTGPYTF. CDR3 bases: TGTGCCAGCAGCTTGGAAGGGACAGGGCCCTACACCTTC.

The genes are TRBV7-9 and TRBJ1-2; D uncertain. The CDR3 extends over 13 amino acids. V was clipped by 5 bases and J by 2 bases, with 9 bases between them. Per the germline V gene, CDR1 is SEHNR and CDR2 is FQNEAQ (reference sequence). The CDR3, as DNA: TGTGCCAGCAGCCAAGGTGGGAACTATGGCTACACCTTC. Amino acids: CASSQGGNYGYTF.

This sequence joins TRBV15 and TRBJ2-5; 8 bases line up with TRBD2. The CDR3 loop spans 17 amino acids. Germline lookup yields CDR1 LNHNV and CDR2 YYDKDF (reference sequence). V dropped 0 bases and J dropped 3; count of bases not matched to a gene: 9. The CDR3 nucleotides read TGTGCCACCAGCAGAGATCGCACCAGCGGGGGCGAAGAGACCCAGTACTTC. It yields the protein CATSRDRTSGGEETQYF.

V gene TRBV5-6 combines with J gene TRBJ2-1, with TRBD2 matching over 13 bases. Germline V lookup: CDR1 SGHDT, CDR2 YYEEEE. The ends lost 5 bases at V and 4 bases at J; junction bases unmatched: 12. The CDR3 sequence is 18 residues long. The CDR3 protein is CASSSWTSGGPGYNEQFF. The DNA of the CDR3 is TGTGCCAGCAGTTCCTGGACTAGCGGGGGTCCCGGGTACAATGAGCAGTTCTTC.

CDR3 bases: TGTGCCACCGGGACAGGGGGCGGAGAGACCCAGTACTTC. This sequence encodes CATGTGGGETQYF. This chain uses TRBV15 with TRBJ2-5, with 12 bases matching TRBD1. This CDR3 spans 13 amino acids. The V segment lost 8 bases and the J segment 4 bases; nucleotides outside the gene matches: 2. Per germline, CDR1 LNHNV and CDR2 YYDKDF (reference sequence).

This clone was seen only a few times. CDR3 in amino acids: CASSRRQGGYGYTF. The CDR3 DNA follows: TGTGCCAGCAGCCGACGCCAAGGGGGCTATGGCTACACCTTC. This rearrangement joins TRBV6-5 to TRBJ1-2; a weak D match, TRBD1 (6 bases). The CDR3 length is 14 residues. V lost 6 bases, J lost 4 bases, and 15 bases lay in between. CDR1 is MNHEY, CDR2 SVGAGI, per germline.

This clone came up a few times. The V call is TRBV6-5, the J call TRBJ1-2, with D uncertain. Germline CDR1 MNHEY, CDR2 SVGAGI. This CDR3 is built from 11 residues. The V gene lost 0 bases and the J gene lost 5 bases, with 1 base spanning the gap. The CDR3 region is CASSYSYGYTF. The CDR3 region has the DNA TGTGCCAGCAGTTACTCGTATGGCTACACCTTC.

The CDR3 loop reads CASPPGGRNPTEAFF. In DNA, the CDR3 is TGTGCCAGCCCCCCGGGGGGAAGGAACCCCACTGAAGCTTTCTTT. The V gene is TRBV28, the J gene TRBJ1-1; D is possibly TRBD1 (5 bases). Germline loops: CDR1 MDHEN, CDR2 SYDVKM. The CDR3 extends over 15 amino acids. V lost 8 bases and J 4 bases, leaving 20 bases between the germline ends.